The 18 T cell receptor beta chains listed next were all sequenced from one sample in a study of blood T cell repertoires in COVID-19. Data came from immunoSEQ multiplex PCR; TCRdb stores just in-frame clones and leaves some out. This table holds some 350,000 clones, under 95% found once. Sequencing input: peripheral blood. The receptors stem from a woman between 18 and 30 years old who had recovered from COVID-19.

The J gene is TRBJ2-1, the V gene TRBV5-6, with 11 bases aligning to TRBD2. Germline CDR1 SGHDT, CDR2 YYEEEE. The J segment lost 4 bases and the V segment lost 7 bases, leaving 7 bases of the junction unmatched. CDR3 size: 15 residues. The CDR3 DNA reads TGTGCCAGCGTGCTAGCGGGAGGTACTTACAATGAGCAGTTCTTC. Translating gives CASVLAGGTYNEQFF.

The rearrangement uses TRBV19 and TRBJ2-5; TRBD1 might be the D (5 bases). V was trimmed by 9 bases and J by 3 bases, leaving 17 bases between them. This CDR3 spans 14 amino acids. Germline V CDR1 and CDR2: LNHDA, SQIVND (reference sequence). In DNA form, the CDR3 reads TGTGCCAGAAAAACACAGGATCACAAAGAGACCCAGTACTTC. Protein sequence: CARKTQDHKETQYF.

This chain connects TRBV28 to TRBJ2-7; 7 nucleotides line up with TRBD1. Germline V gene sequence: CDR1 MDHEN, CDR2 SYDVKM. This CDR3 contains 16 residues. The junction had 11 bases not matched to a gene; V was cut back by 4 bases and J by 2 bases. The CDR3 DNA sequence: TGTGCCAGCAGTTCCAGACAGGGTCGCAGGGCCTACGAGCAGTACGTC. It encodes CASSSRQGRRAYEQYV.

This clone was found once. The rearrangement joins TRBV21-1 to TRBJ1-1; the table's D call of TRBD1 was not tested on the DNA. TRBV21-1 is a pseudogene. CDR3 length: 15 amino acids. CDR3 in amino acids: CASSLRTTLNTEAFF. The CDR3 nucleotides are TGTGCCAGCAGCTTAAGGACAACCCTGAACACTGAAGCTTTCTTT.

The rearrangement links TRBV10-3 to TRBJ2-4; D perhaps matches TRBD1 (5 bases). V was shortened by 2 bases and J by 6 bases, with 8 bases between the two germline ends. CDR1 and CDR2 from the germline V gene are ENHRY and SYGVKD. This CDR3 is built from 13 residues. The CDR3 DNA is TGTGCCATCAGTGAGGTTCAGGGAAACATTCAGTACTTC. The encoded protein is CAISEVQGNIQYF.

The rearrangement links TRBV7-2 to TRBJ2-1; 15 bases fit TRBD2. V lost 4 bases to trimming and J lost 3 bases; unmatched junction nucleotides: 1. There are 16 residues in the CDR3. The germline CDR1 and CDR2 sequences are SGHTA and FQGNSA. The CDR3 region has the DNA TGTGCCAGCAGCTCGGGACTAGCGGGAGGCTACAATGAGCAGTTCTTC. Amino acids: CASSSGLAGGYNEQFF.

This chain uses TRBV5-4 with TRBJ1-1; D might be TRBD1 (5 bases). The germline V and J ends were trimmed by 0 bases and 12 bases, with 18 bases remaining between them. CDR3 length: 14 amino acids. The germline V gene encodes CDR1 SGHNT and CDR2 YYREEE (reference sequence). CDR3 bases: TGTGCCAGCAGCTTGGGGGACTTGGGGTCGGGGACTTTCTTT. The encoded protein is CASSLGDLGSGTFF.

The V gene is TRBV9, the J gene TRBJ2-1, with TRBD1 matching 8 bases. V shed 4 bases, J shed 7 bases, and the junction held 10 bases outside the gene matches. From germline, CDR1 is SGDLS and CDR2 YYNGEE. This CDR3 is built from 15 residues. The CDR3 spells CASSPTGQVGNEQFF. The CDR3 nucleotides read TGTGCCAGCAGCCCGACGGGACAGGTCGGGAATGAGCAGTTCTTC.

This chain connects TRBV24-1 to TRBJ2-1; weak D call: TRBD2 (6 bases). This CDR3 comprises 15 residues. V was cut by 4 bases and J by 0 bases, with 9 bases left in between. Per the germline V gene, CDR1 is KGHDR and CDR2 is SFDVKD. The CDR3, as DNA: TGTGCCACCAGTGAATGGACTAACTCCTACAATGAGCAGTTCTTC. It specifies CATSEWTNSYNEQFF.

The rearrangement joins TRBV28 to TRBJ2-7; D remains ambiguous. The CDR3 extends over 14 amino acids. Trimming pared 5 bases from V and 3 bases from J, leaving 14 bases between. CDR1 MDHEN and CDR2 SYDVKM come from the germline V gene. The CDR3 bases are TGTGCCAGCAGTCCAACCCCAGCGCTCTACGAGCAGTACGTC. This codes for CASSPTPALYEQYV.

This sequence joins TRBV4-3 and TRBJ1-4; TRBD1 matches at 8 bases. CDR1 is LGHNA, CDR2 YSLEER, per germline. Trimming cost V 1 base and J 7 bases; bases outside gene matches: 2. The CDR3 is made up of 14 amino acids. CDR3 region: CASSQGTGSEKLFF. In DNA, the CDR3 is TGCGCCAGCAGCCAAGGGACAGGGTCTGAAAAACTGTTTTTT.

The V call is TRBV7-2, the J call TRBJ2-5; 7 positions match TRBD2. The CDR3 runs to 15 residues. J lost 4 bases, V lost 1 base, and 6 bases had no gene match. Germline V gives CDR1 SGHTA, CDR2 FQGNSA. CDR3 loop: CASSLGGGAGETQYF. CDR3 sequence (DNA): TGTGCCAGCAGCTTAGGCGGGGGTGCGGGAGAGACCCAGTACTTC.

The rearrangement links TRBV28 to TRBJ2-7; D is possibly TRBD1 (5 bases). Germline CDR1 reads MDHEN; CDR2 reads SYDVKM. V gave up 5 bases and J gave up 2 bases, with 10 bases separating them. The CDR3 has 13 residues. The CDR3 reads CASSAGFPYEQYV. CDR3 bases: TGTGCCAGCAGTGCAGGGTTCCCCTACGAGCAGTACGTC.

This chain links TRBV19 with TRBJ2-3, with D perhaps TRBD1 (6 bases). V was trimmed by 2 bases and J by 0 bases, leaving 15 bases between them. This CDR3 contains 17 residues. Germline V CDR1 and CDR2: LNHDA, SQIVND (reference sequence). The CDR3 loop is CASSISRAGASTDTQYF. CDR3 DNA: TGTGCCAGTAGTATAAGTCGGGCAGGGGCGAGCACAGATACGCAGTATTTT.

The chain recombines TRBV5-8 with TRBJ1-5, with TRBD1 identical over 8 bases. The V and J ends lost 1 base and 3 bases, in that order; junction bases with no gene match: 9. CDR3 length: 17 amino acids. Germline CDR1 SGHTS, CDR2 YDEGEE. CDR3 in amino acids: CASSLNPGGLYNQPQHF. For the CDR3, the DNA is TGTGCCAGCAGCTTGAATCCAGGGGGCCTCTACAATCAGCCCCAGCATTTT.

This chain links TRBV7-2 with TRBJ2-3; 11 nucleotides match TRBD2. Germline CDR1 SGHTA, CDR2 FQGNSA. The trim removed 5 bases at V and 2 bases at J, leaving 6 bases unmatched. This CDR3 comprises 16 residues. Here the CDR3 reads CASSGGTSGTTDTQYF. Here the CDR3 DNA reads TGTGCCAGCAGCGGGGGGACTAGCGGTACCACAGATACGCAGTATTTT.

The V gene is TRBV4-3, the J gene TRBJ2-5; TRBD2 agrees at 8 bases. Germline CDR1 LGHNA, CDR2 YSLEER. The trim removed 0 bases at V and 5 bases at J, leaving 17 bases unmatched. CDR3 length: 19 amino acids. The CDR3, as DNA: TGCGCCAGCAGCCAAGACCCGGCGAGCGGGAGCCCCAGGGTGGAGACCCAGTACTTC. This gives the protein CASSQDPASGSPRVETQYF.

This chain uses TRBV12-5 with TRBJ1-3; D ambiguous. This CDR3 is 15 amino acids long. The germline V and J ends were trimmed by 0 bases and 4 bases, with 10 bases remaining between them. The germline gives CDR1 LGHNT, CDR2 FRNRAP. CDR3 residues: CASGLVHYYGNTIYF. The CDR3 bases are TGTGCTAGTGGTTTGGTACATTACTACGGAAACACCATATATTTT.